These T cell receptor beta chains were read from a single sample in a study. MiXCR, run by TCRdb on the RT-PCR reads, gives a single entry per CDR3 protein. The table records about 680,000 distinct CDR3 sequences, over 12% of them present only once. The sequenced material came from memory CD4+ T cells from blood. The receptors here all came from a female donor in good health, serving as a healthy control. Each CDR3 is given with its conserved first and last residue. D genes are given only for firm matches. Size is omitted from some rows. Given values are once, few, many or a class for expanded clones.

. | TRBJ2-2 | . | TRBV6-2/TRBV6-3 | CASHRRNTGELFF | TGTGCCAGTCACCGGCGGAACACCGGGGAGCTGTTTTTT
. | TRBJ2-3 | TRBD2 | TRBV20-1 | CSASGLAGASTDTQYF | TGCAGTGCTAGCGGACTAGCGGGGGCTAGCACAGATACGCAGTATTTT
few | TRBJ2-7 | . | TRBV10-3 | CAIHWHQSYEQYF | TGTGCCATCCACTGGCATCAGTCCTACGAGCAGTACTTC
. | TRBJ2-1 | TRBD1 | TRBV7-6 | CASSAGTGDRDEQFF | TGTGCCAGCAGCGCCGGGACAGGGGATCGAGATGAGCAGTTCTTC
once | TRBJ2-7 | . | TRBV10-3 | CAISDQSLEQYF | TGTGCCATCAGTGATCAAAGCCTCGAGCAGTACTTC
few | TRBJ1-5 | . | TRBV28 | CASTTGRGRQPQHF | TGTGCCAGCACCACTGGGAGGGGAAGACAGCCCCAGCATTTT
many | TRBJ2-3 | TRBD2 | TRBV6-5 | CASSSGTSGIATQYF | TGTGCCAGCAGCTCTGGGACTAGCGGGATTGCTACGCAGTATTTT
. | TRBJ1-1 | TRBD1 | TRBV6-5 | CASSYTQGARNTEAFF | TGTGCCAGCAGTTACACTCAGGGGGCGCGGAACACTGAAGCTTTCTTT
few | TRBJ2-5 | . | TRBV27 | CASSPLTGRPLETQYF | TGTGCCAGCAGTCCGCTGACAGGGAGGCCGCTGGAGACCCAGTACTTC
many | TRBJ1-5 | . | TRBV5-1 | CASSLEGGQSNQPQHF | TGCGCCAGCAGCTTGGAGGGTGGGCAGAGCAATCAGCCCCAGCATTTT
many | TRBJ2-5 | . | TRBV20-1 | CSARGQQETQYF | TGCAGTGCTAGAGGGCAGCAAGAGACCCAGTACTTC
few | TRBJ2-3 | TRBD2 | TRBV4-1 | CASSQGLAGLTDTQYF | TGCGCCAGCAGCCAGGGACTAGCGGGGCTCACAGATACGCAGTATTTT
. | TRBJ1-2 | . | TRBV29-1 | CSVVVRANYGYTF | TGCAGCGTTGTTGTAAGGGCCAACTATGGCTACACCTTC
few | TRBJ2-1 | . | TRBV24-1 | CATRDGVSYNEQFF | TGTGCCACCCGGGACGGAGTCTCCTACAATGAGCAGTTCTTC
. | TRBJ1-3 | . | TRBV20-1 | CSAGAPGRLSGNTIYF | TGCAGTGCTGGAGCCCCTGGTCGATTATCTGGAAACACCATATATTTT
many | TRBJ2-5 | . | TRBV20-1 | CSARVPQETQYF | TGCAGTGCTAGGGTCCCACAAGAGACCCAGTACTTC
. | TRBJ2-2 | TRBD2 | TRBV6-6 | CASSDRTSGTSAGELFF | TGTGCCAGCAGTGACCGGACTAGCGGGACTTCTGCCGGGGAGCTGTTTTTT
few | TRBJ2-1 | . | TRBV6-2/TRBV6-3 | CASIDAGAPYNEQFF | TGTGCCAGCATCGATGCGGGGGCCCCCTACAATGAGCAGTTCTTC
. | TRBJ2-2 | . | TRBV6-2/TRBV6-3 | CASSGVGELFF | TGTGCCAGCAGTGGCGTAGGGGAGCTGTTTTTT
. | TRBJ2-3 | . | TRBV7-9 | CASSLSLGVTDTQYF | TGTGCCAGCAGCTTAAGTCTGGGAGTGACAGATACGCAGTATTTT
few | TRBJ2-1 | TRBD2 | TRBV28 | CASRPSGGGEQFF | TGTGCCAGCAGGCCTAGCGGGGGAGGGGAGCAGTTCTTC
. | TRBJ2-1 | . | TRBV27 | CASSLTPQGGVQFF | TGTGCCAGCAGTTTAACCCCCCAGGGGGGGGTGCAGTTCTTC
many | TRBJ2-1 | TRBD1 | TRBV6-5 | CASSKPDRVGSSYNEQFF | TGTGCCAGCAGTAAGCCAGACAGGGTCGGAAGCTCCTACAATGAGCAGTTCTTC
many | TRBJ2-1 | TRBD2 | TRBV20-1 | CSARALGGSGYNEQFF | TGCAGTGCTAGGGCCCTGGGCGGGAGTGGTTACAATGAGCAGTTCTTC
few | TRBJ2-7 | . | TRBV2 | CASKTGNYEQYF | TGTGCCAGCAAAACGGGAAACTACGAGCAGTACTTC
. | TRBJ2-7 | . | TRBV20-1 | CSASPGEAYEQYF | TGCAGTGCTAGCCCAGGGGAAGCCTACGAGCAGTACTTC
many | TRBJ2-3 | TRBD2 | TRBV20-1 | CSAESSGRASTDTQYF | TGCAGTGCAGAATCTAGCGGGAGGGCTAGCACAGATACGCAGTATTTT
many | TRBJ1-1 | . | TRBV5-1 | CASSLGAQGEEAFF | TGCGCCAGCAGCTTGGGGGCCCAGGGAGAAGAAGCTTTCTTT
. | TRBJ1-1 | . | TRBV15 | CATSRDWRDPTFNTEAFF | TGTGCCACCAGCAGAGATTGGAGGGACCCCACATTCAACACTGAAGCTTTCTTT
few | TRBJ2-7 | . | TRBV5-1 | CASSLSLASHEQYF | TGCGCCAGCAGCTTGTCCCTAGCAAGCCACGAGCAGTACTTC
few | TRBJ1-4 | . | TRBV7-2 | CASSFGSFNEKLFF | TGTGCCAGCAGCTTTGGGAGCTTTAATGAAAAACTGTTTTTT
few | TRBJ1-2 | TRBD1 | TRBV6-5 | CASSYGGNWDRSNYGYTF | TGTGCCAGCAGTTACGGGGGTAATTGGGACAGATCGAACTATGGCTACACCTTC
. | TRBJ2-4 | . | TRBV28 | CASNSPGETKNIQYF | TGTGCCAGCAATTCCCCCGGGGAGACCAAAAACATTCAGTACTTC
. | TRBJ2-3 | . | TRBV12-3/TRBV12-4 | CASSYFLDTQYF | TGTGCCAGCAGTTATTTTTTGGATACGCAGTATTTT
. | TRBJ2-1 | TRBD2 | TRBV10-3 | CAISGAGTSGYNEQFF | TGTGCCATCAGCGGCGCCGGGACTAGCGGTTACAATGAGCAGTTCTTC
many | TRBJ2-2 | TRBD2 | TRBV7-2 | CASSLGSAGGTGELFF | TGTGCCAGCAGCTTAGGTTCGGCGGGGGGCACCGGGGAGCTGTTTTTT
few | TRBJ1-2 | . | TRBV10-3 | CAISREATGVYGYTF | TGTGCCATCAGCAGGGAAGCTACAGGAGTTTATGGCTACACCTTC
. | TRBJ1-2 | TRBD1 | TRBV28 | CASSGPGQGPYGYTF | TGTGCCAGCAGTGGACCGGGACAGGGGCCCTATGGCTACACCTTC
. | TRBJ2-1 | . | TRBV3-1 | CASSLVWGLEQFF | TGTGCCAGCAGCCTTGTTTGGGGCCTTGAGCAGTTCTTC
many | TRBJ2-3 | TRBD2 | TRBV5-4 | CASSLAEAGAATQYF | TGTGCCAGCAGCTTGGCCGAAGCGGGAGCCGCCACGCAGTATTTT
many | TRBJ2-5 | . | TRBV20-1 | CSARPEQETQYF | TGCAGTGCCAGACCGGAACAAGAGACCCAGTACTTC
. | TRBJ1-2 | TRBD1 | TRBV5-4 | CASSTGTDNYGYTF | TGTGCCAGCAGCACCGGGACAGATAACTATGGCTACACCTTC
. | TRBJ2-3 | . | TRBV9 | CASSVSASSTDTQYF | TGTGCCAGCAGCGTATCAGCGTCTAGCACAGATACGCAGTATTTT
. | TRBJ1-1 | . | TRBV28 | CASTFLTQIEAFF | TGTGCCAGCACCTTTCTCACACAGATTGAAGCTTTCTTT
many | TRBJ2-3 | TRBD2 | TRBV7-2 | CASSLGGASGSADTQYF | TGTGCCAGCAGCTTAGGGGGGGCTAGCGGGAGCGCAGATACGCAGTATTTT